This T cell receptor (beta chain) was captured in a study of T cell responses to AZD1222 COVID-19 vaccine. Study conclusions and caveats: Nearly half of spike-specific TCRs reportedly target variant regions that are unmutated in the B.1.351 and B.1.1.7 variants.

Measured with immunoSEQ multiplex PCR; TCRdb has only the in-frame clones, and not every one. Altogether about 86,000 clones are present, around 80% being singletons, with the ten largest covering over 20%. With regard to this clone: The antigen is not known.

The CDR3 is made up of 15 amino acids. Per the germline V gene, CDR1 is SEHNR and CDR2 is FQNEAQ (reference sequence). The ends were cut back, 3 bases at V and 5 bases at J, with 16 bases in the middle. This chain uses TRBV7-9 with TRBJ2-5, with TRBD2 as a possible D gene (5 bases). Sequencing used peripheral blood, obtained on day 0 of AZD1222 vaccination. The TCR was taken from an adult in good health. The CDR3 reads CASSLAEGSRETQYF. For the CDR3, the DNA is TGTGCCAGCAGCTTGGCCGAAGGGAGTAGGGAGACCCAGTACTTC.